The clone carrying this TCR beta chain was observed once. The data belong to a study of T cell changes during pregnancy in multiple sclerosis. The method was immunoSEQ multiplex PCR; TCRdb's version includes in-frame clones alone and lacks a portion of them. The sample has about 40,000 clones; about 94% are singletons. CDR1 and CDR2 (germline): LNHDA, SQIVND (reference sequence). The CDR3 spans 17 residues. V trimming: 5 bases; J trimming: 3 bases; junction bases outside the gene matches: 10. The rearrangement joins TRBV19 to TRBJ1-1, with 12 positions matching TRBD1. Sequencing used peripheral blood, obtained in the third trimester of pregnancy. The TCR sequence derives from a female donor with multiple sclerosis, enrolled in a pregnancy study. For the CDR3, the DNA is TGTGCCAGTAGTCATTCGGGAGGGACAGGGGGCTACACTGAAGCTTTCTTT. Translating it yields CASSHSGGTGGYTEAFF.